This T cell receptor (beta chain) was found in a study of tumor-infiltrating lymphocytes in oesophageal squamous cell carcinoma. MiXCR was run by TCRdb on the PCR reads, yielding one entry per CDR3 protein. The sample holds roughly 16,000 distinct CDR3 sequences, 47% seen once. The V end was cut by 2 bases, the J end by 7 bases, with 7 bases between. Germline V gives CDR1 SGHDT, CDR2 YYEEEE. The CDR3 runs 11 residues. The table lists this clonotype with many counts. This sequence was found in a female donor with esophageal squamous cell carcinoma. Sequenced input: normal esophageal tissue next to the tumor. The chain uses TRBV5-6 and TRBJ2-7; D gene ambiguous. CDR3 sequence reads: CASSFAREQYF. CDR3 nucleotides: TGTGCCAGCAGCTTCGCAAGGGAGCAGTACTTC.